Sequencing of this TCR beta chain was carried out in a study of early T cells in non-severe SARS-CoV-2 infection. Study-level background: The chains were unpaired, and the sequenced material was bulk RNA from unsorted whole blood.

The study's findings and limits: The study's VDJdb matching favored anti-spike CD8 responses and missed private and CD4 specificities.

Of note for this clonotype: Antigen: not known.

Tagging with unique molecular identifiers was applied to individual cDNA molecules. Each CDR3 protein is one row after TCRdb ran MiXCR on the 5' RACE reads. The sample carries 100,000 to 120,000 distinct CDR3 sequences, 9% to 14% recorded once. Germline-derived CDR1 and CDR2 are LGHNA and YNFKEQ. Trimming stripped 0 bases from V and 5 bases from J, with 6 bases between. This CDR3 is built from 13 residues. The specimen was whole blood. The receptor's source is an adult who was a healthcare worker with PCR-confirmed SARS-CoV-2 infection or an uninfected control (not recorded which). J is TRBJ2-3 and V is TRBV4-2, with unresolved D. The CDR3 spells CASSQDRRDTQYF. For the CDR3, the DNA is TGTGCCAGCAGCCAAGATCGGCGAGATACGCAGTATTTT.